The 24 T cell receptor beta chains presented below share a single source sample, sequenced in a study of shared clonotypes between healthy human individuals. The data were produced by immunoSEQ multiplex PCR, yet TCRdb's version contains in-frame clones alone and is incomplete. The sample yields about 2.3 million clones, 85% to 95% seen once. What was sequenced was naive CD4+ T cells from PBMCs. Described subset: CD45RA+ positively selected. These TCRs come from a young man in good health. Some clones in this sample may be carry-over from other donors' samples.

This clone is a singleton in its sample. V is TRBV6-5 and J is TRBJ2-2; TRBD2 aligns across 7 bases. The ends lost 4 bases at V and 4 bases at J; junction bases unmatched: 6. Germline lookup yields CDR1 MNHEY and CDR2 SVGAGI. CDR3 length: 15 amino acids. In DNA, the CDR3 is TGTGCCAGCAGTTTGCGGACTAGAGGCACCGGGGAGCTGTTTTTT. Amino acids: CASSLRTRGTGELFF.

V gene TRBV7-2 combines with J gene TRBJ2-7; 13 bases are a match to TRBD2. With 1 base clipped from V and 2 bases from J, the junction kept 8 bases outside the gene matches. CDR1 and CDR2 (germline): SGHTA, FQGNSA. There are 18 residues in the CDR3. The CDR3 sequence is CASSLVGTSGISAYEQYF. DNA of the CDR3: TGTGCCAGCAGCTTAGTCGGGACTAGCGGGATTTCGGCCTACGAGCAGTACTTC.

This chain connects TRBV28 to TRBJ2-4; the match to TRBD1 covers 8 bases. J was trimmed by 10 bases and V by 6 bases; bases with no gene match: 14. Germline-derived CDR1 and CDR2 are MDHEN and SYDVKM. The CDR3 is made up of 15 amino acids. CDR3 sequence: CASSARGQGMGIQYF. The CDR3 DNA is TGTGCCAGCAGCGCACGTGGACAGGGTATGGGGATTCAGTACTTC. Supplemented by reference TRBV28 and TRBJ2-4, the full variable domain reads DVKVTQSSRYLVKRTGEKVFLECVQDMDHENMFWYRQDPGLGLRLIYFSYDVKMKEKGDIPEGYSVSREKKERFSLILESASTNQTSMYLCASSARGQGMGIQYFGAGTRLSVL.

This chain connects TRBV7-6 to TRBJ2-7; 8 bases align to TRBD1. Germline lookup yields CDR1 SGHVS and CDR2 FNYEAQ. The J segment lost 3 bases and the V segment lost 5 bases, leaving 9 bases of the junction unmatched. This CDR3 has 15 amino acids. The CDR3 loop is CASSTGQGDDYEQYF. CDR3 sequence (DNA): TGTGCCAGCAGCACAGGACAGGGAGATGACTACGAGCAGTACTTC.

The V and J genes are TRBV9 and TRBJ2-3; D is possibly TRBD2 (6 bases). The V gene's germline CDR1 is SGDLS and CDR2 YYNGEE. The CDR3 is made up of 15 amino acids. V was pared by 3 bases and J by 2 bases, with 13 bases between. The CDR3 reads CASSERLDYTDTQYF. The CDR3 coding sequence is TGTGCCAGCAGCGAGCGACTAGACTACACAGATACGCAGTATTTT.

As to this clone: The same CDR3 can be traced to other DNA sequences in this sample. The V and J genes are TRBV5-4 and TRBJ2-3; unclear D gene. The CDR3 has 12 residues. Germline V gene sequence: CDR1 SGHNT, CDR2 YYREEE (reference sequence). V dropped 4 bases and J dropped 0 bases, with 3 bases sitting between them. CDR3 nucleotides: TGTGCCAGCAGCCTCAGCACAGATACGCAGTATTTT. It codes for CASSLSTDTQYF.

The gene calls are TRBV5-4 and TRBJ2-2, with D maybe TRBD1 (6 bases). This CDR3 comprises 13 residues. Germline assignment: CDR1 SGHNT and CDR2 YYREEE (reference sequence). Deletions cut 3 bases from V and 8 bases from J, with 11 bases between. This chain's CDR3 is CASSYLGGGELFF. The CDR3 coding sequence is TGTGCCAGCAGCTATCTAGGGGGTGGGGAGCTGTTTTTT.

The J gene is TRBJ1-2, the V gene TRBV11-2; D might be TRBD1 (5 bases). The CDR3 runs to 14 residues. V shed 0 bases and J shed 8 bases, with 13 bases lying between them. Germline V gene lookup returns CDR1 SGHAT and CDR2 FQNNGV. The CDR3 loop is CASSLEGESRGYTF. CDR3 DNA sequence: TGTGCCAGCAGCTTAGAAGGGGAATCAAGAGGCTACACCTTC.

This chain uses TRBV5-1 with TRBJ2-5, with D uncertain. Germline CDR1 is SGHRS and CDR2 is YFSETQ. Trimming shortened V by 4 bases and J by 0 bases, and 7 bases separated the two germline ends. This CDR3 is built from 13 residues. CDR3 sequence: CASSGSYQETQYF. The CDR3 DNA reads as TGCGCCAGCAGCGGGTCGTACCAAGAGACCCAGTACTTC.

This rearrangement joins TRBV5-1 to TRBJ1-4; D perhaps matches TRBD1 (5 bases). The CDR3 spans 14 residues. Deletions cut 2 bases from V and 9 bases from J, with 14 bases between. The V gene's germline CDR1 is SGHRS and CDR2 YFSETQ. The chain's CDR3 is CASSLGWGEKKLFF. The CDR3 nucleotides read TGCGCCAGCAGCTTAGGATGGGGGGAGAAAAAACTGTTTTTT.

The chain recombines TRBV7-3 with TRBJ2-7; 7 bases are shared with TRBD1. Germline CDR1 is SGHTA and CDR2 is FQGTGA. The V segment lost 0 bases and the J segment 7 bases; nucleotides outside the gene matches: 9. CDR3 length equals 15 residues. CDR3 nucleotides: TGTGCCAGCAGCTTAACCTCAGGGGGAGTCGGGGAGCAGTACTTC. Translating it yields CASSLTSGGVGEQYF.

The chain has TRBV6-6 and TRBJ1-2; D unresolved. The CDR3 covers 12 residues. The ends were cut back, 5 bases at V and 7 bases at J, with 11 bases in the middle. CDR1 is MNHNY, CDR2 SVGAGI, per germline (reference sequence). CDR3 sequence (DNA): TGTGCCAGCAGTCGGGAGAGTTCTGGCTACACCTTC. As protein: CASSRESSGYTF.

Regarding this clone: The sample carries other DNA sequences with the same CDR3. This chain connects TRBV4-1 to TRBJ1-5; D is unresolved. CDR3 length equals 13 residues. The germline V gene has CDR1 MGHRA and CDR2 YSYEKL. Trimming stripped 2 bases from V and 0 bases from J, with 2 bases between. The CDR3 loop is CASSQSSNQPQHF. The CDR3 DNA sequence: TGCGCCAGCAGCCAAAGTAGCAATCAGCCCCAGCATTTT.

The chain joins TRBV9 to TRBJ2-3, with TRBD2 matching 12 bases. This CDR3 has 19 residues. Unmatched junction bases numbered 10, after V lost 1 base and J lost 1 base. Per germline, CDR1 SGDLS and CDR2 YYNGEE. In DNA form, the CDR3 reads TGTGCCAGCAGCGTAAGTCCGACTAGCGGGAGTCGGGGCACAGATACGCAGTATTTT. It encodes CASSVSPTSGSRGTDTQYF.

This sequence joins TRBV28 and TRBJ1-5; D is unclear. Germline V gives CDR1 MDHEN, CDR2 SYDVKM. CDR3 size: 14 residues. Deletions cut 8 bases from V and 2 bases from J, with 13 bases between. The CDR3 loop is CASGSTAGNQPQHF. Here the CDR3 DNA reads TGTGCCAGCGGTTCGACGGCTGGCAATCAGCCCCAGCATTTT.

The chain carries TRBV7-9 and TRBJ1-1, with unresolved D. Germline CDR1 reads SEHNR; CDR2 reads FQNEAQ (reference sequence). The V gene lost 1 base and the J gene lost 1 base, with 10 bases spanning the gap. The CDR3 is 15 amino acids. In DNA, the CDR3 is TGTGCCAGCAGCTTAGGGTCAGTCCGGAACACTGAAGCTTTCTTT. Its translation: CASSLGSVRNTEAFF.

The chain has TRBV10-2 and TRBJ2-5; D is unclear. V was pared by 4 bases and J by 5 bases, with 8 bases between. From germline, CDR1 is WSHSY and CDR2 SAAADI. The CDR3 covers 12 residues. The CDR3 coding sequence is TGCGCCAGCAGTGCCCTTATTGAGACCCAGTACTTC. It specifies CASSALIETQYF.

The V and J genes are TRBV7-6 and TRBJ2-7, with D possibly called TRBD1 or TRBD2 (7 bases each). Germline V gene lookup returns CDR1 SGHVS and CDR2 FNYEAQ. V shed 0 bases and J shed 5 bases, with 11 bases lying between them. This CDR3 spans 14 amino acids. This CDR3 is CASSLAAGGDEQYF. The CDR3 bases are TGTGCCAGCAGCTTAGCAGCAGGGGGGGACGAGCAGTACTTC.

The chain is built from TRBV5-6 and TRBJ1-2; D is undetermined. Looked up from germline, CDR1 is SGHDT and CDR2 is YYEEEE. CDR3 length equals 14 residues. V gave up 0 bases and J gave up 7 bases, with 13 bases separating them. The CDR3 nucleotides read TGTGCCAGCAGCTTGGTTAGCCGTTTGGGTGGCTACACCTTC. Protein sequence: CASSLVSRLGGYTF.

A word on this clone: At the DNA level, this CDR3 is encoded by other sequences in the same sample as well. The chain employs TRBV18 and TRBJ2-3; D call uncertain. Trimming removed 1 base at V and 5 bases at J, with 4 bases between. Per the germline V gene, CDR1 is KGHSH and CDR2 is LQKENI. This CDR3 region has 12 residues. CDR3 residues: CASSPQGDTQYF. The CDR3 coding sequence is TGTGCCAGCTCACCACAAGGAGATACGCAGTATTTT. Full variable domain (missing parts from reference TRBV18 and TRBJ2-3): NAGVMQNPRHLVRRRGQEARLRCSPMKGHSHVYWYRQLPEEGLKFMVYLQKENIIDESGMPKERFSAEFPKEGPSILRIQQVVRGDSAAYFCASSPQGDTQYFGPGTRLTVL.

The gene calls are TRBV7-2 and TRBJ2-3; a possible D gene is TRBD1 (6 bases). Germline V CDR1 and CDR2: SGHTA, FQGNSA. Trimming shortened V by 5 bases and J by 1 base, and 16 bases separated the two germline ends. The CDR3 is 16 residues long. CDR3 sequence reads: CASSQPGVAGTDTQYF. The CDR3 DNA is TGTGCCAGCAGCCAGCCAGGGGTGGCGGGCACAGATACGCAGTATTTT.

The CDR3 DNA reads TGTGCCAGTAGTCCACGATGGACTAGCGGGGGATTCACAGATACGCAGTATTTT. As protein: CASSPRWTSGGFTDTQYF. The chain recombines TRBV19 with TRBJ2-3; 13 nucleotides match TRBD2. The CDR3 has 18 amino acids. The J segment lost 2 bases and the V segment lost 5 bases, leaving 10 bases of the junction unmatched. CDR1 and CDR2 (germline): LNHDA, SQIVND (reference sequence).

V and J are TRBV29-1 and TRBJ2-1; 7 nucleotides line up with TRBD2. CDR1 and CDR2 from the germline V gene are SQVTM and ANQGSEA. The CDR3 extends over 14 amino acids. V trimming: 4 bases; J trimming: 6 bases; junction bases outside the gene matches: 9. The CDR3 region is CSVVLGLTLNEQFF. The CDR3 DNA reads TGCAGCGTTGTGTTGGGACTAACTCTCAATGAGCAGTTCTTC.

To note about this clone: This CDR3 is also generated by other DNA sequences in the sample. The chain recombines TRBV6-1 with TRBJ2-7; no definite D call. CDR1 and CDR2 (germline): MNHNS, SASEGT. The CDR3 contains 12 residues. Trimming left V 3 bases short and J 3 bases short, with 6 bases between. Written as DNA, the CDR3 is TGTGCCAGCAGTGATAGAGGCTACGAGCAGTACTTC. It codes for CASSDRGYEQYF.